What follows are 18 T cell receptor beta chains derived from one specimen sequenced in a study of T cell responses to AZD1222 COVID-19 vaccine. Profiling relied on immunoSEQ multiplex PCR, and the TCRdb table lists in-frame clones only, not all of them. This table holds about 110,000 clones, around 87% found once. The source was peripheral blood, collected 28 days after the second AZD1222 dose. The receptors stem from an adult who received the AZD1222 COVID-19 vaccine.

The gene calls are TRBV6-5 and TRBJ1-3, with D unresolved. This CDR3 is built from 14 residues. Germline CDR1 and CDR2: MNHEY and SVGAGI. The germline V and J ends were trimmed by 6 bases and 0 bases, with 9 bases remaining between them. The CDR3 sequence is CASSLDISGNTIYF. The CDR3 DNA reads as TGTGCCAGCAGCCTCGACATCTCTGGAAACACCATATATTTT.

The chain uses TRBV6-5 and TRBJ2-5, with 7 nucleotides matching TRBD1. V was pared by 4 bases and J by 1 base, with 3 bases of the junction left unmatched. The germline CDR1 and CDR2 sequences are MNHEY and SVGAGI. This CDR3 is built from 14 residues. The CDR3 loop is CASSFSGGQETQYF. DNA for the CDR3: TGTGCCAGCAGTTTTTCAGGGGGCCAAGAGACCCAGTACTTC.

The gene calls are TRBV5-6 and TRBJ2-1; D is possibly TRBD2 (6 bases). Trimming left V 0 bases short and J 5 bases short, with 15 bases between. Germline V CDR1 and CDR2: SGHDT, YYEEEE. The CDR3 is 16 amino acids. The CDR3: CASSLAPSGVNNEQFF. Here the CDR3 DNA reads TGTGCCAGCAGCTTGGCTCCGTCGGGGGTGAACAATGAGCAGTTCTTC.

The V call is TRBV13, the J call TRBJ2-3, with no clear D. The CDR3 totals 13 residues. Germline loops: CDR1 PRHDT, CDR2 FYEKMQ (reference sequence). Trimming cost V 4 bases and J 0 bases, with 5 bases left between them. The CDR3 DNA follows: TGTGCCAGCAGCTCACAAAGCACAGATACGCAGTATTTT. It yields the protein CASSSQSTDTQYF.

The J gene is TRBJ2-3, the V gene TRBV5-1, with 10 nucleotides matching TRBD2. Germline V lookup: CDR1 SGHRS, CDR2 YFSETQ. V trimming: 0 bases; J trimming: 4 bases; junction bases outside the gene matches: 2. The CDR3 extends over 15 amino acids. CDR3 DNA sequence: TGCGCCAGCAGCTTGGAACTAGCGGGGCCAGATACGCAGTATTTT. It encodes CASSLELAGPDTQYF.

The chain joins TRBV6-2 or TRBV6-3 to TRBJ2-3; D remains unclear. Germline assignment: CDR1 MNHEY and CDR2 SVGEGT. The V and J ends lost 4 bases and 9 bases respectively, with 26 bases between them. This CDR3 comprises 17 residues. CDR3 nucleotide sequence: TGTGCCAGCAGTTTTCACCTCACCCATAGGTCCCGGGCGACGCAGTATTTT. This encodes CASSFHLTHRSRATQYF.

This clone was found once. The chain has TRBV28 and TRBJ1-1; 7 bases are a match to TRBD1. Germline CDR1 MDHEN, CDR2 SYDVKM. J gave up 7 bases and V 5 bases, and 7 bases lay outside the gene matches. This CDR3 contains 13 residues. CDR3 residues: CASSTGARLEAFF. The CDR3 nucleotides read TGTGCCAGCAGTACAGGGGCGAGACTTGAAGCTTTCTTT. The full variable domain, rest sourced from reference TRBV28 and TRBJ1-1, is DVKVTQSSRYLVKRTGEKVFLECVQDMDHENMFWYRQDPGLGLRLIYFSYDVKMKEKGDIPEGYSVSREKKERFSLILESASTNQTSMYLCASSTGARLEAFFGQGTRLTVV.

The chain joins TRBV6-5 to TRBJ1-3; 7 bases align to TRBD1. Germline CDR1 MNHEY, CDR2 SVGAGI. Losses at the gene ends were 6 bases for V and 4 bases for J; bases not matched to a gene: 3. CDR3 length: 13 amino acids. The CDR3 sequence: CASRDRAGNTIYF. For the CDR3, the DNA is TGTGCCAGCAGAGACAGGGCCGGAAACACCATATATTTT.

V and J are TRBV24-1 and TRBJ2-2; 7 bases line up with TRBD1. Trimming cost V 4 bases and J 4 bases; bases outside gene matches: 5. This CDR3 has 15 amino acids. Per the germline V gene, CDR1 is KGHDR and CDR2 is SFDVKD. CDR3 sequence: CATSDLTGSTGELFF. As DNA, the CDR3 is TGTGCCACCAGTGACCTGACAGGGTCCACCGGGGAGCTGTTTTTT.

This clone was recorded many times. This rearrangement joins TRBV5-4 to TRBJ1-1; D remains unclear. This CDR3 has 13 amino acids. Per the germline V gene, CDR1 is SGHNT and CDR2 is YYREEE (reference sequence). V dropped 1 base and J dropped 7 bases, with 11 bases sitting between them. The CDR3, as DNA: TGTGCCAGCAGCTTGATTGGTGGCGTTGAAGCTTTCTTT. This sequence encodes CASSLIGGVEAFF.

This chain connects TRBV19 to TRBJ2-5, with TRBD2 as a possible D gene (6 bases). The germline gives CDR1 LNHDA, CDR2 SQIVND (reference sequence). The CDR3 contains 15 residues. Trimming shortened V by 4 bases and J by 1 base, and 13 bases separated the two germline ends. CDR3 loop: CASSTPVGGQETQYF. The CDR3, as DNA: TGTGCCAGTAGTACACCAGTGGGGGGCCAAGAGACCCAGTACTTC.

The V and J genes are TRBV28 and TRBJ2-5; 12 bases line up with TRBD2. The CDR3 totals 16 residues. Unmatched junction bases numbered 10, after V lost 5 bases and J lost 6 bases. Germline V CDR1 and CDR2: MDHEN, SYDVKM. The CDR3 region is CASSTRLAGDGKTQYF. CDR3 nucleotide sequence: TGTGCCAGCAGTACCCGACTAGCGGGAGATGGAAAGACCCAGTACTTC.

V is TRBV5-1 and J is TRBJ2-7; 9 positions match TRBD1. The CDR3 loop spans 15 amino acids. Germline loops: CDR1 SGHRS, CDR2 YFSETQ. Trimming at V came to 4 bases and at J to 0 bases, leaving 5 bases not matched to a gene. Written as DNA, the CDR3 is TGCGCCAGCAGCGCAGGACAGGGGAGCTCCTACGAGCAGTACTTC. As protein: CASSAGQGSSYEQYF. The full variable domain, rest sourced from reference TRBV5-1 and TRBJ2-7, is KAGVTQTPRYLIKTRGQQVTLSCSPISGHRSVSWYQQTPGQGLQFLFEYFSETQRNKGNFPGRFSGRQFSNSRSEMNVSTLELGDSALYLCASSAGQGSSYEQYFGPGTRLTVT.

This clone has only one observation. CDR3: CASTGTSGYNEQFF. In DNA form, the CDR3 reads TGTGCCAGCACCGGGACTAGCGGCTACAATGAGCAGTTCTTC. The chain joins TRBV7-2 to TRBJ2-1, with 11 bases identical to TRBD2. Trimming removed 7 bases from V and 3 bases from J; junction bases left unmatched: 2. Germline CDR1 SGHTA, CDR2 FQGNSA. The CDR3 is made up of 14 amino acids.

This clone was picked up one time. This sequence joins TRBV4-3 and TRBJ2-5; D not certain. V lost 4 bases and J lost 4, with 10 bases in between. CDR3 size: 13 residues. Germline lookup yields CDR1 LGHNA and CDR2 YSLEER. The CDR3 DNA is TGCGCCAGCAGCCGGGGTGTAGGAGAGACCCAGTACTTC. This translates into CASSRGVGETQYF.

The chain uses TRBV30 and TRBJ1-1, with D possibly matching TRBD1 (5 bases). CDR3 length: 12 residues. Trimming shortened V by 8 bases and J by 8 bases, and 18 bases separated the two germline ends. Germline values: CDR1 GTSNPN, CDR2 SVGIG (reference sequence). CDR3 nucleotide sequence: TGTGCCGGGGCCACAGTTTGGCGAGAAGCTTTCTTT. Translating it yields CAGATVWREAFF. Full variable domain (rest looked up from reference TRBV30 and TRBJ1-1): SQTIHQWPATLVQPVGSPLSLECTVEGTSNPNLYWYRQAAGRGLQLLFYSVGIGQISSEVPQNLSASRPQDRQFILSSKKLLLSDSGFYLCAGATVWREAFFGQGTRLTVV.

The V and J genes are TRBV7-9 and TRBJ2-1; 9 nucleotides line up with TRBD1. Looked up from germline, CDR1 is SEHNR and CDR2 is FQNEAQ (reference sequence). The V gene end was trimmed by 5 bases and the J gene end by 10 bases; junction bases not matched to a gene: 9. CDR3 size: 14 residues. The CDR3 here is CASSPPDRGGEQFF. The CDR3 nucleotides read TGTGCCAGCAGCCCCCCGGACAGGGGAGGAGAGCAGTTCTTC.

The chain employs TRBV9 and TRBJ1-6; TRBD1 agrees at 11 bases. Per germline, CDR1 SGDLS and CDR2 YYNGEE. This CDR3 contains 15 residues. J was trimmed by 11 bases and V by 4 bases; bases with no gene match: 8. In DNA form, the CDR3 reads TGTGCCAGCAGCCTCCGTTTGGGACAGGGGGCACCCCTCCACTTT. This codes for CASSLRLGQGAPLHF.